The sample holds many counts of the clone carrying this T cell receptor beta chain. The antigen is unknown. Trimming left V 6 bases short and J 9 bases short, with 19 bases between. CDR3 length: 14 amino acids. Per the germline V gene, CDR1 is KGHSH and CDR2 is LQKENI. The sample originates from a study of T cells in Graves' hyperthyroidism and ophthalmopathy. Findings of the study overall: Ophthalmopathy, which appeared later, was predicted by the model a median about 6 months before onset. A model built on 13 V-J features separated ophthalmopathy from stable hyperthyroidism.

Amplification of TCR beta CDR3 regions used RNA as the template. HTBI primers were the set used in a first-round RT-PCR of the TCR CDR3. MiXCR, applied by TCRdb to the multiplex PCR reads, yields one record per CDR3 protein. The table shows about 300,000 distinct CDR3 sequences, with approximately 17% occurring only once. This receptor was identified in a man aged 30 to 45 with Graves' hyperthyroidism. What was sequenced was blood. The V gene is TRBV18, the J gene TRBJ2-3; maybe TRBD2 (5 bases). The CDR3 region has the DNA TGTGCCAGCTCGTCGACTGTCCGCGGGCCCACGCAGTATTTT. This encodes CASSSTVRGPTQYF. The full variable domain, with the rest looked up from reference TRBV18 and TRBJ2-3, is NAGVMQNPRHLVRRRGQEARLRCSPMKGHSHVYWYRQLPEEGLKFMVYLQKENIIDESGMPKERFSAEFPKEGPSILRIQQVVRGDSAAYFCASSSTVRGPTQYFGPGTRLTVL.